This T cell receptor (beta chain) was captured in a study of blood T cell repertoires in COVID-19. CDR1 and CDR2 (germline): KGHDR, SFDVKD. V trimming: 3 bases; J trimming: 5 bases; junction bases outside the gene matches: 5. The CDR3 length is 15 residues. Clones were read by immunoSEQ multiplex PCR, and TCRdb kept only the in-frame ones, dropping some. The repertoire consists of about 240,000 clones, with about 85% occurring once and the leading ten covering more than 8.5%. Source material: peripheral blood. This chain joins TRBV24-1 and TRBJ2-2; TRBD1 agrees at 7 bases. This TCR derives from a woman between 45 and 60 years old with COVID-19, enrolled during active disease. In nucleotides, the CDR3 is TGTGCCACCAGTGATCCCGGGACAGTTACCGGGGAGCTGTTTTTT. Its protein product is CATSDPGTVTGELFF.